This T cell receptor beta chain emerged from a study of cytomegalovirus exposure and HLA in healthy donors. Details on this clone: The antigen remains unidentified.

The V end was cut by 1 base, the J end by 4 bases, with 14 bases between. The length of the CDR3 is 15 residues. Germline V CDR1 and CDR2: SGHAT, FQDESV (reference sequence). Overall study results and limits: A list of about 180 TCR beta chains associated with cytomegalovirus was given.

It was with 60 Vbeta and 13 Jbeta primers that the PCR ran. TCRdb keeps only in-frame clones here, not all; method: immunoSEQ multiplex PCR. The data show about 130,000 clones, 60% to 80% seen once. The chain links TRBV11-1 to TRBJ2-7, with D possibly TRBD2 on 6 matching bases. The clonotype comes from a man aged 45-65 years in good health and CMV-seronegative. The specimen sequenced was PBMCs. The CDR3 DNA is TGTGCCAGCAGCTTAGAGGGTACAGGACTATACGAGCAGTACTTC. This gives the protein CASSLEGTGLYEQYF.